This passage covers 31 T cell receptor beta chains from one sample sequenced in a study of T-cell memory formation after mild COVID-19. Via MiXCR, TCRdb re-called the 5' RACE reads, giving one row per CDR3 protein. This sample carries approximately 290,000 distinct CDR3 sequences, less than 20% of them seen once, and the ten largest clones take 22%. Sequencing used PBMCs or a T cell subset sorted from them (not recorded which). All receptors come from a man younger than 35 who had mild COVID-19 (a few samples of this study predate the infection). Cell type and time point are not known.

The gene calls are TRBV5-1 and TRBJ1-4; D may be TRBD1 (6 bases). Germline assignment: CDR1 SGHRS and CDR2 YFSETQ. V gave up 2 bases and J gave up 3 bases, with 11 bases separating them. The CDR3 spans 15 residues. CDR3 protein: CASSFGGQANEKLFF. In nucleotides, the CDR3 is TGCGCCAGCAGCTTCGGGGGGCAGGCTAATGAAAAACTGTTTTTT.

V usage is TRBV18 and J usage is TRBJ1-2; a possible D gene is TRBD1 (5 bases). The germline V and J ends were trimmed by 0 bases and 8 bases, with 16 bases remaining between them. The CDR3 extends over 15 amino acids. Germline V gene data show CDR1 as KGHSH and CDR2 as LQKENI. The DNA for the CDR3 is TGTGCCAGCTCACCACCGGTAGGGCAGGGAGACGGCTACACCTTC. Protein sequence: CASSPPVGQGDGYTF.

V gene TRBV29-1 combines with J gene TRBJ1-1, with no clear D. CDR3 length: 12 amino acids. CDR1 and CDR2 (germline): SQVTM, ANQGSEA. V was pared by 0 bases and J by 6 bases, with 8 bases between. CDR3 sequence (DNA): TGCAGCGTTGAAGACGGTGGGGCTGAAGCTTTCTTT. Amino acids: CSVEDGGAEAFF.

This rearrangement joins TRBV4-3 to TRBJ1-1; D call uncertain. Germline loops: CDR1 LGHNA, CDR2 YSLEER. Trimming pared 0 bases from V and 7 bases from J, leaving 9 bases between. The CDR3 is 13 amino acids. CDR3 DNA: TGCGCCAGCAGCCAAGATACGGGGATTGAAGCTTTCTTT. Translation: CASSQDTGIEAFF.

This chain connects TRBV18 to TRBJ2-2, with 7 bases identical to TRBD1. The CDR3 contains 15 residues. The V gene's germline CDR1 is KGHSH and CDR2 LQKENI. V lost 0 bases, J lost 4 bases, and 2 bases stayed unmatched. The CDR3 nucleotides read TGTGCCAGCTCACCACCGGACAGGCTCACCGGGGAGCTGTTTTTT. Amino acids: CASSPPDRLTGELFF.

This clonotype turned up a few times. This chain connects TRBV7-2 to TRBJ2-5, with D perhaps TRBD1 or TRBD2 (5 bases each). Per germline, CDR1 SGHTA and CDR2 FQGNSA. The CDR3 covers 13 residues. V was shortened by 5 bases and J by 5 bases, with 12 bases between the two germline ends. The CDR3 DNA reads as TGTGCCAGCAGCCACGGGGCTCCTGAGACCCAGTACTTC. Amino acids: CASSHGAPETQYF.

The chain has TRBV9 and TRBJ2-4; D is tentatively TRBD1 or TRBD2 (5 bases each). CDR3 length: 14 amino acids. CDR1 is SGDLS and CDR2 is YYNGEE in the germline V gene. V lost 4 bases and J lost 8, with 16 bases in between. CDR3 in amino acids: CASSPARAEDIQYF. The CDR3 DNA sequence: TGTGCCAGCAGCCCGGCCAGGGCGGAGGACATTCAGTACTTC. The full variable domain, completed using reference TRBV9 and TRBJ2-4, is DSGVTQTPKHLITATGQRVTLRCSPRSGDLSVYWYQQSLDQGLQFLIQYYNGEERAKGNILERFSAQQFPDLHSELNLSSLELGDSALYFCASSPARAEDIQYFGAGTRLSVL.

The V and J genes are TRBV24-1 and TRBJ1-1; D ambiguous. V lost 2 bases and J lost 11, with 8 bases in between. Germline-derived CDR1 and CDR2 are KGHDR and SFDVKD. This CDR3 contains 11 residues. For the CDR3, the DNA is TGTGCCACCAGTGATTCGGTAAGGGCTTTCTTT. Its protein product is CATSDSVRAFF.

This clonotype was seen more than once but under ten times. V gene TRBV5-1 combines with J gene TRBJ2-1; TRBD1 agrees at 9 bases. Trimming took 5 bases from V and 8 from J; bases not matched to a gene: 5. CDR3 size: 13 residues. Per germline, CDR1 SGHRS and CDR2 YFSETQ. The CDR3 coding sequence is TGCGCCAGCAGAAGGGACAGGGTCGATGAGCAGTTCTTC. Translation: CASRRDRVDEQFF.

This clonotype was observed a handful of times. This chain uses TRBV11-2 with TRBJ1-2, with no clear D. The CDR3 is made up of 16 amino acids. V was cut by 5 bases and J by 1 base, with 17 bases left in between. Germline assignment: CDR1 SGHAT and CDR2 FQNNGV. CDR3 loop: CASSGLRTQVNYGYTF. The CDR3 DNA follows: TGTGCCAGCAGCGGACTTAGAACTCAGGTTAACTATGGCTACACCTTC.

Only a few counts were recorded for this clonotype. The V gene is TRBV4-3, the J gene TRBJ2-3; D possibly uses TRBD1 or TRBD2 (6 bases each). This CDR3 region has 16 residues. V lost 4 bases to trimming and J lost 2 bases, with 16 bases between them. Germline V gene sequence: CDR1 LGHNA, CDR2 YSLEER. CDR3 amino acids: CASSPIGGALTDTQYF. DNA of the CDR3: TGCGCCAGCAGCCCCATCGGGGGCGCTCTCACAGATACGCAGTATTTT.

This clonotype was seen a handful of times. J is TRBJ1-3 and V is TRBV2; D is unclear. The germline CDR1 and CDR2 sequences are SNHLY and FYNNEI. This CDR3 comprises 15 residues. V lost 7 bases and J 0 bases, leaving 13 bases between the germline ends. CDR3 nucleotide sequence: TGTGCCAGCATTTCGGACGGGGACTCTGGAAACACCATATATTTT. It specifies CASISDGDSGNTIYF.

This clonotype was observed a few times. The gene calls are TRBV5-1 and TRBJ2-5, with D perhaps matching TRBD2 (6 bases). The CDR3 consists of 14 residues. Germline CDR1 SGHRS, CDR2 YFSETQ. V was trimmed by 6 bases and J by 5 bases, leaving 17 bases between them. The CDR3 loop is CASTEGTSLETQYF. In DNA, the CDR3 is TGCGCCAGCACGGAGGGGACCTCCCTGGAGACCCAGTACTTC.

In this sample, this clonotype turned up a few times. The chain joins TRBV10-3 to TRBJ2-3; TRBD1 agrees at 8 bases. Per germline, CDR1 ENHRY and CDR2 SYGVKD. With V trimmed by 3 bases and J by 4 bases, 12 bases remained unmatched. There are 17 residues in the CDR3. The DNA of the CDR3 is TGTGCCATCAGTGATCCTTTGGACAGGGCTATCCCAGATACGCAGTATTTT. Its protein is CAISDPLDRAIPDTQYF.

The rearrangement links TRBV4-2 to TRBJ2-7; D not resolved. V was clipped by 0 bases and J by 2 bases, with 2 bases between them. The CDR3 sequence is 12 residues long. CDR1 and CDR2 from the germline V gene are LGHNA and YNFKEQ. CDR3 coding DNA: TGTGCCAGCAGCCAAGATCCCTACGAGCAGTACGTC. The encoded protein is CASSQDPYEQYV.

This chain connects TRBV5-6 to TRBJ1-1, with D possibly matching TRBD1 (5 bases). The germline CDR1 and CDR2 sequences are SGHDT and YYEEEE. Trimming removed 1 base from V and 4 bases from J, with 11 bases in between. This CDR3 is 14 amino acids long. The CDR3 is CASSLYAGGTEAFF. The CDR3 bases are TGTGCCAGCAGCTTGTACGCGGGGGGCACTGAAGCTTTCTTT.

This chain links TRBV28 with TRBJ2-5, with a weak D call TRBD2 (6 bases). Germline loops: CDR1 MDHEN, CDR2 SYDVKM. V lost 4 bases and J 2 bases, leaving 14 bases between the germline ends. CDR3 length: 15 residues. CDR3 amino acids: CASSSFRGTQETQYF. The CDR3 DNA follows: TGTGCCAGCAGTTCCTTCCGGGGGACGCAAGAGACCCAGTACTTC.

This clonotype was detected many times. The rearrangement uses TRBV7-3 and TRBJ2-5; TRBD1 is a possible D gene (5 bases). This CDR3 is 13 amino acids long. CDR1 and CDR2 (germline): SGHTA, FQGTGA. V was cut by 4 bases and J by 0 bases, with 6 bases left in between. CDR3 coding DNA: TGTGCCAGCAGCTCAGGGTACCAAGAGACCCAGTACTTC. Encoded protein: CASSSGYQETQYF.

In this sample, this clonotype turned up a few times. This chain joins TRBV20-1 and TRBJ2-3, with D possibly being TRBD2 (5 bases). The CDR3 runs to 13 residues. Germline V CDR1 and CDR2: DFQATT, SNEGSKA (reference sequence). With 5 bases removed from V and 4 bases from J, the gap between germline ends came to 13 bases. The CDR3 nucleotides are TGCAGTGCTTTTCGGCGGAGGTCAGATACGCAGTATTTT. Its protein product is CSAFRRRSDTQYF.

In its sample, this clonotype was seen a few times. V is TRBV5-1 and J is TRBJ2-3; D remains unclear. The length of the CDR3 is 14 residues. Per the germline V gene, CDR1 is SGHRS and CDR2 is YFSETQ. Trimming removed 0 bases from V and 5 bases from J, with 10 bases in between. CDR3 region: CASSLGTNRDTQYF. The CDR3 DNA reads as TGCGCCAGCAGCTTGGGGACCAACAGAGATACGCAGTATTTT.

The chain joins TRBV7-2 to TRBJ2-1, with 14 bases aligning to TRBD2. V lost 5 bases to trimming and J lost 8 bases; unmatched junction nucleotides: 11. This CDR3 comprises 17 residues. Germline V gives CDR1 SGHTA, CDR2 FQGNSA. CDR3 region: CASSLRLAGGAYDEQFF. The CDR3 nucleotides are TGTGCCAGCAGCCTCCGACTAGCGGGGGGGGCATATGATGAGCAGTTCTTC.

The chain couples TRBV9 to TRBJ2-2; D gene unclear. Trimming removed 3 bases at V and 1 base at J, with 1 base between. The CDR3 loop spans 12 amino acids. Germline CDR1 reads SGDLS; CDR2 reads YYNGEE. The CDR3 DNA sequence: TGTGCCAGCAGCGAGAACACCGGGGAGCTGTTTTTT. It codes for CASSENTGELFF.

The J gene is TRBJ2-7, the V gene TRBV3-1; tentative D call: TRBD1 (5 bases). Between the trimmed V and J ends, which lost 2 bases and 1 base, there was a span of 9 bases. CDR3 length equals 14 residues. The germline V gene has CDR1 LGHDT and CDR2 YNNKEL (reference sequence). The CDR3 DNA follows: TGTGCCAGCAGCCAAAATCCAGGGTCCTACGAGCAGTACTTC. Its protein is CASSQNPGSYEQYF.

This clonotype occurred a few times. The V and J genes are TRBV7-2 and TRBJ2-2; D is unclear. The CDR3 has 14 amino acids. The V gene lost 5 bases and the J gene lost 6 bases, with 13 bases spanning the gap. Germline assignment: CDR1 SGHTA and CDR2 FQGNSA. CDR3 in DNA: TGTGCCAGCAGCCCGTGGGCAGGATCCGGGGAGCTGTTTTTT. Its translation: CASSPWAGSGELFF.

In its sample, this clonotype was seen a few times. This sequence joins TRBV11-2 and TRBJ2-4; unclear D gene. Looked up from germline, CDR1 is SGHAT and CDR2 is FQNNGV. The CDR3 totals 14 residues. The V end was cut by 4 bases, the J end by 0 bases, with 7 bases between. The CDR3 is CASSSPLAKNIQYF. For the CDR3, the DNA is TGTGCCAGCAGCTCCCCACTAGCCAAAAACATTCAGTACTTC.

The chain recombines TRBV4-3 with TRBJ1-5, with TRBD1 as a possible D gene (5 bases). The V end was cut by 3 bases, the J end by 4 bases, with 16 bases between. The CDR3 is 16 residues long. Germline V lookup: CDR1 LGHNA, CDR2 YSLEER. The DNA of the CDR3 is TGCGCCAGCAGCCAGGCGTTGGGGGAGCTGAATCAGCCCCAGCATTTT. Amino acid sequence: CASSQALGELNQPQHF.

This clonotype has only a few counts. The rearrangement links TRBV7-9 to TRBJ2-7; D tentatively reads TRBD1 or TRBD2 (7 bases each). Germline V gene lookup returns CDR1 SEHNR and CDR2 FQNEAQ (reference sequence). The CDR3 contains 15 residues. Deletions cut 7 bases from V and 0 bases from J, with 16 bases between. CDR3 nucleotides: TGTGCCAGCACCCCAGGGGGGGGAGGCTCCTACGAGCAGTACGTC. Translated, it gives CASTPGGGGSYEQYV.

This chain joins TRBV3-1 and TRBJ2-1; D is possibly TRBD1 (5 bases). V was pared by 4 bases and J by 4 bases, with 8 bases between. Germline V gene lookup returns CDR1 LGHDT and CDR2 YNNKEL (reference sequence). The CDR3 runs 13 residues. The CDR3 protein is CASSRRQYNEQFF. The DNA for the CDR3 is TGTGCCAGCAGCCGCCGACAGTACAATGAGCAGTTCTTC.

This clonotype was found a few times. This rearrangement joins TRBV18 to TRBJ2-7; 9 nucleotides align to TRBD1. V lost 6 bases, J lost 6 bases, and 0 bases stayed unmatched. CDR3 length: 11 amino acids. Germline CDR1 reads KGHSH; CDR2 reads LQKENI. CDR3 region: CASSDRGEQYF. The DNA of the CDR3 is TGTGCCAGCTCGGACAGGGGCGAGCAGTACTTC.

This clonotype appeared a few times. This chain connects TRBV20-1 to TRBJ2-7, with D uncertain. From germline, CDR1 is DFQATT and CDR2 SNEGSKA (reference sequence). This CDR3 is built from 13 residues. V was pared by 0 bases and J by 0 bases, with 6 bases between. The CDR3 DNA reads as TGCAGTGCTAGAGAGGCTAGCTCCTACGAGCAGTACGTC. It is translated as CSAREASSYEQYV.

V and J are TRBV7-9 and TRBJ1-1; D perhaps matches TRBD1 (5 bases). This CDR3 is built from 17 residues. Trimming stripped 5 bases from V and 0 bases from J, with 19 bases between. Germline V CDR1 and CDR2: SEHNR, FQNEAQ (reference sequence). The CDR3 protein is CASSQAPGGAMNTEAFF. DNA of the CDR3: TGTGCCAGCAGCCAGGCCCCGGGGGGTGCCATGAACACTGAAGCTTTCTTT.